The 16 T cell receptor beta chains below were found in one sample sequenced in a study of CD8+CD57+ T cells in acquired aplastic anemia. Patients who underwent sequencing had shown CD8+CD57+ cell expansion by flow cytometry. Profiling that covered TCR beta VDJ and CDR3 relied on genomic DNA as its template. TCRdb reprocessed the reads via MiXCR and lists one record per CDR3 protein. The sample records approximately 95,000 distinct CDR3 sequences, about 67% being singletons. The sequencing input was sorted CD4+, CD8+, or CD8+CD57+ T cells (not recorded which) from PBMCs. Receptors originate from a human donor with aplastic anemia.

This clonotype was recorded once. V is TRBV20-1 and J is TRBJ1-6, with a weak D call TRBD1 (5 bases). The germline V and J ends were trimmed by 0 bases and 8 bases, with 14 bases remaining between them. The germline gives CDR1 DFQATT, CDR2 SNEGSKA (reference sequence). The CDR3 is 15 residues long. As DNA, the CDR3 is TGCAGTGCTAGAGATGCCGGTCTGGGGGATTCACCCCTCCACTTT. It yields the protein CSARDAGLGDSPLHF.

As regards this clonotype: As the CDR3 is not closed by the conserved phenylalanine or tryptophan, this likely results from a read error. This sequence joins TRBV20-1 and TRBJ2-5; D may correspond to TRBD1 or TRBD2 (6 bases each). The CDR3 spans 14 residues. CDR1 and CDR2 from the germline V gene are DFQATT and SNEGSKA (reference sequence). The CDR3 here is CSARRGDGQEAQYL. The CDR3 region has the DNA TGCAGTGCTAGGAGGGGGGACGGGCAAGAGGCCCAGTACCTC.

The J gene is TRBJ2-1, the V gene TRBV2; D is possibly TRBD1 or TRBD2 (6 bases each). The CDR3 consists of 14 residues. CDR1 is SNHLY, CDR2 FYNNEI, per germline. V was shortened by 4 bases and J by 6 bases, with 13 bases between the two germline ends. CDR3 loop: CASSAIGGGNEQFF. CDR3 nucleotide sequence: TGTGCCAGCAGTGCTATAGGGGGAGGCAATGAGCAGTTCTTC.

This rearrangement joins TRBV7-9 to TRBJ1-4, with a weak D call TRBD1 (5 bases). CDR3 size: 11 residues. CDR1 is SEHNR and CDR2 is FQNEAQ in the germline V gene (reference sequence). V was shortened by 5 bases and J by 10 bases, with 8 bases between the two germline ends. CDR3 protein: CASSAQGKLFF. The DNA for the CDR3 is TGTGCCAGCAGCGCGCAGGGAAAACTGTTTTTT.

The chain combines TRBV11-1 with TRBJ2-7; TRBD2 might be the D (5 bases). V lost 5 bases and J lost 1, with 21 bases in between. Germline-derived CDR1 and CDR2 are SGHAT and FQDESV (reference sequence). The CDR3 loop spans 17 amino acids. DNA of the CDR3: TGTGCCAGCAGCCCCGGCGCGGAGCGGTTAATTTCCTACGAGCAGTACTTC. Protein: CASSPGAERLISYEQYF.

This chain connects TRBV7-6 to TRBJ2-3, with D maybe TRBD2 (6 bases). Germline CDR1 is SGHVS and CDR2 is FNYEAQ. The CDR3 runs 17 residues. V lost 0 bases, J lost 0 bases, and 13 bases lay in between. In nucleotides, the CDR3 is TGTGCCAGCAGCTTAGCGCCGGCAGGGACTAGCACAGATACGCAGTATTTT. This sequence encodes CASSLAPAGTSTDTQYF.

Only one count was recorded for this clonotype. The chain uses TRBV7-8 and TRBJ2-5; 8 nucleotides agree with TRBD2. The CDR3 consists of 15 residues. Germline lookup yields CDR1 SGHVS and CDR2 FQNEAQ. Germline trimming cut 4 bases from V and 4 bases from J; bases unmatched to any gene: 8. CDR3 DNA sequence: TGTGCCAGCAGCTCTCTTAGCGGGATGGGAGAGACCCAGTACTTC. Residues: CASSSLSGMGETQYF.

This rearrangement joins TRBV13 to TRBJ1-1; possibly TRBD1 for D (5 bases). The CDR3 contains 15 residues. Trimming took 2 bases from V and 3 from J, leaving 13 bases between them. CDR1 PRHDT and CDR2 FYEKMQ come from the germline V gene (reference sequence). Here the CDR3 DNA reads TGTGCCAGCAGCTTATCTCAGGGCCCAGACACTGAAGCTTTCTTT. Its translation is CASSLSQGPDTEAFF.

V usage is TRBV29-1 and J usage is TRBJ2-7; D remains unclear. V was trimmed by 3 bases and J by 3 bases, leaving 6 bases between them. This CDR3 has 11 residues. Germline values: CDR1 SQVTM, CDR2 ANQGSEA. The CDR3, as DNA: TGCAGCGTTGAGTCCAACTACGAGCAGTACTTC. It is translated as CSVESNYEQYF.

The V call is TRBV2, the J call TRBJ1-6; 7 positions agree with TRBD1. CDR3 size: 14 residues. V shed 8 bases, J shed 5 bases, and the junction held 6 bases outside the gene matches. Germline CDR1 SNHLY, CDR2 FYNNEI. CDR3 sequence reads: CASGSGTDNSPLHF. CDR3 nucleotides: TGTGCCAGCGGCTCCGGGACAGATAATTCACCCCTCCACTTT.

This clonotype was seen once. The chain links TRBV25-1 to TRBJ1-2; D possibly corresponds to TRBD1 (5 bases). Trimming removed 5 bases from V and 5 bases from J, with 18 bases in between. The germline gives CDR1 MGHDK, CDR2 SYGVNS. The CDR3 is 15 residues long. The CDR3 loop reads CASSPLGREIYGYTF. CDR3 bases: TGTGCCAGCAGTCCCCTAGGCAGGGAGATTTATGGCTACACCTTC.

This clonotype turned up a few times. The chain joins TRBV24-1 to TRBJ2-1; D gene ambiguous. Germline V CDR1 and CDR2: KGHDR, SFDVKD. Trimming pared 6 bases from V and 8 bases from J, leaving 19 bases between. The CDR3 loop spans 15 amino acids. Written as DNA, the CDR3 is TGTGCCACCAGTTACCAAACACTAACGGCGGATGAGCAGTTCTTC. As protein: CATSYQTLTADEQFF.

On this clonotype: A read error may be the cause here, since a much bigger clone is one base away. The rearrangement joins TRBV10-3 to TRBJ2-5; 9 nucleotides align to TRBD1. The CDR3 has 15 residues. Germline CDR1 is ENHRY and CDR2 is SYGVKD. The CDR3 here is CASSDLQGAFETQYF. For the CDR3, the DNA is TGTGCCAGCAGTGACTTACAGGGGGCCTTTGAGACCCAGTACTTC.

This clonotype appeared a few times. This chain joins TRBV7-9 and TRBJ2-3; no firm D call. The CDR3 extends over 11 amino acids. Trimming left V 4 bases short and J 6 bases short, with 5 bases between. The germline CDR1 and CDR2 sequences are SEHNR and FQNEAQ (reference sequence). Here the CDR3 DNA reads TGTGCCAGCAGCTCTTGGGATACGCAGTATTTT. It specifies CASSSWDTQYF.

This chain uses TRBV20-1 with TRBJ1-2, with TRBD1 as a possible D gene (6 bases). V lost 0 bases to trimming and J lost 5 bases, with 10 bases between them. CDR3 length: 13 amino acids. CDR1 is DFQATT and CDR2 is SNEGSKA in the germline V gene (reference sequence). The CDR3 nucleotides are TGCAGTGCTAGAGAGGACAGTATTTATGGCTACACCTTC. It codes for CSAREDSIYGYTF.

The rearrangement links TRBV15 to TRBJ1-1; weak D call: TRBD1 (5 bases). The CDR3 has 15 amino acids. Germline-derived CDR1 and CDR2 are LNHNV and YYDKDF (reference sequence). Deletions cut 0 bases from V and 1 base from J, with 9 bases between. DNA of the CDR3: TGTGCCACCAGCAGAGATGGACAACAGAACACTGAAGCTTTCTTT. Translated, it gives CATSRDGQQNTEAFF.